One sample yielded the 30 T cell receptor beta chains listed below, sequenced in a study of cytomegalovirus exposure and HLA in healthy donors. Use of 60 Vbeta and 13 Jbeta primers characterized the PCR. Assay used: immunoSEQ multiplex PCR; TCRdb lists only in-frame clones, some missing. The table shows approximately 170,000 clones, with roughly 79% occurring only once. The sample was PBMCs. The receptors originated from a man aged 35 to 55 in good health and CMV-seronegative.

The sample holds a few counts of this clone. For the CDR3, the DNA is TGTGCCAGCAGTCTCCATTTTGGGACTATCCTCATCGAGCAGTACTTC. Translating it yields CASSLHFGTILIEQYF. The rearrangement links TRBV28 to TRBJ2-7; 7 bases map to TRBD2. The V segment lost 5 bases and the J segment 6 bases; nucleotides outside the gene matches: 16. Germline-derived CDR1 and CDR2 are MDHEN and SYDVKM. The CDR3 length is 16 residues.

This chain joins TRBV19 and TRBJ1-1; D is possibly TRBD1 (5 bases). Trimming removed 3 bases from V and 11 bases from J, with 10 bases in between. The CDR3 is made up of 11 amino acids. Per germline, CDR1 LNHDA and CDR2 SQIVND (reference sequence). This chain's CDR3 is CASSINRWAFF. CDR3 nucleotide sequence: TGTGCCAGTAGTATCAACAGGTGGGCTTTCTTT.

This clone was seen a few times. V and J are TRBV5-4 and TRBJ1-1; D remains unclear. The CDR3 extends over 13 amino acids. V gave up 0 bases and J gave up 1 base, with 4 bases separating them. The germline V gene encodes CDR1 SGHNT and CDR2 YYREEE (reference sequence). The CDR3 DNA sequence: TGTGCCAGCAGCTTGGCAGGGAACACTGAAGCTTTCTTT. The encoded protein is CASSLAGNTEAFF. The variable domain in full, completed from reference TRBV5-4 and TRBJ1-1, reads ETGVTQSPTHLIKTRGQQVTLRCSSQSGHNTVSWYQQALGQGPQFIFQYYREEENGRGNFPPRFSGLQFPNYSSELNVNALELDDSALYLCASSLAGNTEAFFGQGTRLTVV.

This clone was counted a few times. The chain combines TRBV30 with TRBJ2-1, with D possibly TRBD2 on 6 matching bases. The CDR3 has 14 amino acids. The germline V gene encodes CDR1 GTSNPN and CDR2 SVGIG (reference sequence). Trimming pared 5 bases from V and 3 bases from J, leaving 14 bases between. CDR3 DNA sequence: TGTGCCTGGTCCGGGGGTCTAGGCTACAATGAGCAGTTCTTC. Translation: CAWSGGLGYNEQFF.

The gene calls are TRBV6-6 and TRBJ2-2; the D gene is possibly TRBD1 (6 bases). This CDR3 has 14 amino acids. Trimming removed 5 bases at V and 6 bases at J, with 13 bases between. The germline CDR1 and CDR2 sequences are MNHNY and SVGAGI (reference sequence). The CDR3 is CASSLSQGPGELFF. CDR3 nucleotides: TGTGCCAGCAGTCTCTCACAGGGACCCGGGGAGCTGTTTTTT.

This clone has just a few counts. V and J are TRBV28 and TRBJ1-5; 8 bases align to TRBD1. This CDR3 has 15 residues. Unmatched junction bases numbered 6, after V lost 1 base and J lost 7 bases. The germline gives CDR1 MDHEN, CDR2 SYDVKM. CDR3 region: CASSLSAGGRQPQHF. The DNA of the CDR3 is TGTGCCAGCAGTTTATCAGCAGGGGGCCGGCAGCCCCAGCATTTT.

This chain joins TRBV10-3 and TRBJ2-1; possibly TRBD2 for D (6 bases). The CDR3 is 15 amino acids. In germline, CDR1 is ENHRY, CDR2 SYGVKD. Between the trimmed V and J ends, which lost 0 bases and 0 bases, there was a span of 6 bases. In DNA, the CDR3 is TGTGCCATCAGTGAGTCGACTAGCTCCTACAATGAGCAGTTCTTC. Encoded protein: CAISESTSSYNEQFF.

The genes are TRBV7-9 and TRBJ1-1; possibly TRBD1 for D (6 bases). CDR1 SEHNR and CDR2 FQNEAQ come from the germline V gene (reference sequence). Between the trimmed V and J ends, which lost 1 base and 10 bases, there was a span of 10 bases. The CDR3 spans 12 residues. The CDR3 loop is CASSLEGVSAFF. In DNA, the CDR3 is TGTGCCAGCAGCTTAGAGGGGGTGTCAGCTTTCTTT. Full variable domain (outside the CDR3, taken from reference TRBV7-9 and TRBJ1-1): DTGVSQNPRHKITKRGQNVTFRCDPISEHNRLYWYRQTLGQGPEFLTYFQNEAQLEKSRLLSDRFSAERPKGSFSTLEIQRTEQGDSAMYLCASSLEGVSAFFGQGTRLTVV.

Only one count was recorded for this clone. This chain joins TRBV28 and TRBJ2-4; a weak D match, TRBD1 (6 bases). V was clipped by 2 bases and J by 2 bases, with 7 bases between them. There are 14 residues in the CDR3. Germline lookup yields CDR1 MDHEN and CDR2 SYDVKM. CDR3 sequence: CASSLGGTKNIQYF. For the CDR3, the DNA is TGTGCCAGCAGTTTAGGGGGCACCAAAAACATTCAGTACTTC.

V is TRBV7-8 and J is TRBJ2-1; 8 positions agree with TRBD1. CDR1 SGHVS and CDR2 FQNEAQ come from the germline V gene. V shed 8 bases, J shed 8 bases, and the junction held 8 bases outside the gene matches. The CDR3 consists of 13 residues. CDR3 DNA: TGTGCCAGCGCGAACAGGGGGAAAGATGAGCAGTTCTTC. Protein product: CASANRGKDEQFF. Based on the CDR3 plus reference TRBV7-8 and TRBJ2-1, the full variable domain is GAGVSQSPRYKVAKRGQDVALRCDPISGHVSLFWYQQALGQGPEFLTYFQNEAQLDKSGLPSDRFFAERPEGSVSTLKIQRTQQEDSAVYLCASANRGKDEQFFGPGTRLTVL.

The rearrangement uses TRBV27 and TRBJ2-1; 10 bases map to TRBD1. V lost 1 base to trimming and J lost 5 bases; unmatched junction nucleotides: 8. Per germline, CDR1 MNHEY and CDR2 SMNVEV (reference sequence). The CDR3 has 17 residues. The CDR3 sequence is CASSLFPGTGVHNEQFF. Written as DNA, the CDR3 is TGTGCCAGCAGTTTATTCCCAGGGACAGGGGTTCACAATGAGCAGTTCTTC.

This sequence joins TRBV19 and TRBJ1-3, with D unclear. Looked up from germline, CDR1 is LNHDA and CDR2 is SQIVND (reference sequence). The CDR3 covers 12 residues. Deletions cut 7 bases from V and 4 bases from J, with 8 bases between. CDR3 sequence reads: CASTEAGNTIYF. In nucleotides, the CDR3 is TGTGCCAGTACGGAGGCGGGAAACACCATATATTTT.

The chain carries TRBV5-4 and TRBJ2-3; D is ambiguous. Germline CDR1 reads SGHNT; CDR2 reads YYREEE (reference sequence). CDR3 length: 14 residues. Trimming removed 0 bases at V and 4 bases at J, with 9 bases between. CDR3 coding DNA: TGTGCCAGCAGCTTGGTTCCGGTTTCAGATACGCAGTATTTT. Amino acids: CASSLVPVSDTQYF.

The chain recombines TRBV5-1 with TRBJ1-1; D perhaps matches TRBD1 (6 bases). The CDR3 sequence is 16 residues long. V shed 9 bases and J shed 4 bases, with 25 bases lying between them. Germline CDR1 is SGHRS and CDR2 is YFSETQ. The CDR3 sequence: CATQAWGGGRGTEAFF. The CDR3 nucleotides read TGCGCCACCCAGGCATGGGGGGGCGGACGGGGCACTGAAGCTTTCTTT.

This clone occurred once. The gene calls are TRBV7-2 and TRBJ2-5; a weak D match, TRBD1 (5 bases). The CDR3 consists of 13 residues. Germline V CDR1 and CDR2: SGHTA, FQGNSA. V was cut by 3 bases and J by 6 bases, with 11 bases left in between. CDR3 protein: CASSLAGKQTQYF. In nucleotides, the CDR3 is TGTGCCAGCAGCTTGGCAGGGAAGCAGACCCAGTACTTC.

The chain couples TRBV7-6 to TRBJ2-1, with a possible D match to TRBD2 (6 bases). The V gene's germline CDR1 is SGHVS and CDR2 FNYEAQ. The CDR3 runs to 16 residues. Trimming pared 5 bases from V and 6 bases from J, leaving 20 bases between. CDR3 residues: CASSTILGGVVNEQFF. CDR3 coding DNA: TGTGCCAGCAGCACCATTTTGGGGGGAGTGGTCAATGAGCAGTTCTTC.

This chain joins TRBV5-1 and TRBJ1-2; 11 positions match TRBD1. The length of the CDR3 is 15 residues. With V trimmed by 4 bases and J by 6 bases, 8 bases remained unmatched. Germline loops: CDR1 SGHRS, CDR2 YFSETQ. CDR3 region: CASSVDRGRTNGYTF. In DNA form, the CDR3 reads TGCGCCAGCAGCGTGGACAGGGGGCGAACGAATGGCTACACCTTC.

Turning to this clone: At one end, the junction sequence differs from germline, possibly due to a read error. CDR3 nucleotide sequence: TGTTCCAGCAGCTTAGATGGTCTAGCGGGAGGGCCTAACATTCAGTACTTC. It encodes CSSSLDGLAGGPNIQYF. This rearrangement joins TRBV7-9 to TRBJ2-4; 12 nucleotides match TRBD2. The germline V gene encodes CDR1 SEHNR and CDR2 FQNEAQ (reference sequence). This CDR3 has 17 residues. The full variable domain, completed using reference TRBV7-9 and TRBJ2-4, is DTGVSQNPRHKITKRGQNVTFRCDPISEHNRLYWYRQTLGQGPEFLTYFQNEAQLEKSRLLSDRFSAERPKGSFSTLEIQRTEQGDSAMYLCSSSLDGLAGGPNIQYFGAGTRLSVL.

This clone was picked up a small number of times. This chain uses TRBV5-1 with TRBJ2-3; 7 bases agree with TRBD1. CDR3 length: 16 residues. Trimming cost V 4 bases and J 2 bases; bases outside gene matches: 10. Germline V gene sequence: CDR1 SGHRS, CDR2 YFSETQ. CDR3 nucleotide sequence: TGCGCCAGCAGCGAGACCGGGACAGTTGTCACAGATACGCAGTATTTT. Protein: CASSETGTVVTDTQYF.

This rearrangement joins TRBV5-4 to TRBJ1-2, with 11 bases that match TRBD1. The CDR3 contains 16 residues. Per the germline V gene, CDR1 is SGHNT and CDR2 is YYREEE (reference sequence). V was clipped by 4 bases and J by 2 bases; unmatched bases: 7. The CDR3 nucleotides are TGTGCCAGCAGCGGGACAGGGGGATCGAGAAACTATGGCTACACCTTC. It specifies CASSGTGGSRNYGYTF.

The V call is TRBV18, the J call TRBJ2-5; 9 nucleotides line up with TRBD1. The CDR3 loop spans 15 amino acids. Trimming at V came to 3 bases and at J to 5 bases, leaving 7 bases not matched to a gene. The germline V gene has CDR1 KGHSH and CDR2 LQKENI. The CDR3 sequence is CASSPGTGRTETQYF. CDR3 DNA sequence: TGTGCCAGCTCACCCGGGACAGGGCGAACGGAGACCCAGTACTTC.

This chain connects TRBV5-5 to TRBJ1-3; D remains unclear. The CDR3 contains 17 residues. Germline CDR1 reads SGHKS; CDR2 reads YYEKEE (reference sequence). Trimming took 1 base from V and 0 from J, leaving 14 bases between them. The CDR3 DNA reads TGTGCCAGCAGCTTGAAGGCAGCTACTATCTCTGGAAACACCATATATTTT. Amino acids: CASSLKAATISGNTIYF.

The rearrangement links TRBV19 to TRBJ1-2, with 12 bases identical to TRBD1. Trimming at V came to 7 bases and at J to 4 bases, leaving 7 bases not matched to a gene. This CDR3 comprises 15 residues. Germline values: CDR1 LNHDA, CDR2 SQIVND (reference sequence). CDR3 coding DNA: TGTGCCAGTAAGCAGGGACAGGGGGCATCCTATGGCTACACCTTC. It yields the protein CASKQGQGASYGYTF.

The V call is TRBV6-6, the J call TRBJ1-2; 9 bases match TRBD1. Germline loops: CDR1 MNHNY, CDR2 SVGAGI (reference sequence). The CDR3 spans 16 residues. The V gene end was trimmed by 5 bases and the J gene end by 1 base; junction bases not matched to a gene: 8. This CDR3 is CASSRGQGFINYGYTF. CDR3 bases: TGTGCCAGCAGTCGGGGACAGGGCTTTATTAACTATGGCTACACCTTC.

This chain's CDR3 is CASTPSGYRGYTF. CDR3 coding DNA: TGTGCCAGCACTCCCTCAGGGTATCGTGGCTACACCTTC. V and J are TRBV7-8 and TRBJ1-2; D may be TRBD1 (5 bases). Looked up from germline, CDR1 is SGHVS and CDR2 is FQNEAQ. This CDR3 spans 13 amino acids. V shed 7 bases and J shed 7 bases, with 16 bases lying between them.

This CDR3 is CASTWTGGGDTQYF. The CDR3 region has the DNA TGCGCCAGCACCTGGACAGGGGGGGGAGATACGCAGTATTTT. This chain links TRBV10-2 with TRBJ2-3, with 10 bases aligning to TRBD1. This CDR3 comprises 14 residues. The germline CDR1 and CDR2 sequences are WSHSY and SAAADI. After removal of 7 bases from V and 5 bases from J, the junction contained 6 bases not matched to a gene.

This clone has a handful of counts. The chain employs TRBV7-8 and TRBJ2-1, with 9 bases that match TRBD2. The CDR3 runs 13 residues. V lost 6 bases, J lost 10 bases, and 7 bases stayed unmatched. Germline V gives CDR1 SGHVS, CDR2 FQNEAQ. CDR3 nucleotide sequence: TGTGCCAGCAGAACTACGACTAGCGGCGAGCAGTTCTTC. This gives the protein CASRTTTSGEQFF.

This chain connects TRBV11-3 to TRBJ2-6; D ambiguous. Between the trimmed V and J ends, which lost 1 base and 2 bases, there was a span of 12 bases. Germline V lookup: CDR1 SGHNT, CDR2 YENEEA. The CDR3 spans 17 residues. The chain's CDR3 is CASSLAAASAGANVLTF. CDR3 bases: TGTGCCAGCAGCTTAGCAGCAGCGTCAGCTGGGGCCAACGTCCTGACTTTC.

In nucleotides, the CDR3 is TGCGCCAGCAGCTTGGCCCTAGCGGGATCAGATACGCAGTATTTT. The encoded protein is CASSLALAGSDTQYF. V usage is TRBV5-1 and J usage is TRBJ2-3; TRBD2 agrees at 9 bases. After removal of 0 bases from V and 4 bases from J, the junction contained 3 bases not matched to a gene. This CDR3 comprises 15 residues. Germline V lookup: CDR1 SGHRS, CDR2 YFSETQ.

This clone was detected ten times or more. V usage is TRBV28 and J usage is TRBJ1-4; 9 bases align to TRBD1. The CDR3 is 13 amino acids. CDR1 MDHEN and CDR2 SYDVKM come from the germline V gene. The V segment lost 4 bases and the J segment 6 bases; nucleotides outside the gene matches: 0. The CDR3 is CASSWDRDEKLFF. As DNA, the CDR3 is TGTGCCAGCAGTTGGGACAGGGATGAAAAACTGTTTTTT.